This T cell receptor (beta chain) was found in a study of blood T cell repertoires in COVID-19. Study-level background: In each case, the material was cDNA or gDNA derived from T cells, B-cell-depleted T cells, or PBMCs.

As processed by the authors: How many nucleated cells were present was estimated from reference gene primer amplification. TCRdb's table, derived via immunoSEQ multiplex PCR, lists solely in-frame clones and lacks some. That table gives V, J and clone size, and the DNA gave D and trimming. The sample consists of under 200,000 clones, roughly 87% of them appearing once. The V gene's germline CDR1 is LNHDA and CDR2 SQIVND (reference sequence). V shed 2 bases and J 10 bases; nucleotides not matched to a gene: 17. The CDR3 runs to 19 residues. This clone was seen a handful of times. The receptor was derived from a woman aged 60-70 years who had recovered from COVID-19. The sequencing input was peripheral blood. The V and J genes are TRBV19 and TRBJ1-6; 10 positions match TRBD1. The CDR3 reads CASSIYGAGTGAGNSPLHF. Here the CDR3 DNA reads TGTGCCAGTAGTATATATGGAGCCGGGACAGGGGCTGGGAACTCACCCCTCCACTTT.